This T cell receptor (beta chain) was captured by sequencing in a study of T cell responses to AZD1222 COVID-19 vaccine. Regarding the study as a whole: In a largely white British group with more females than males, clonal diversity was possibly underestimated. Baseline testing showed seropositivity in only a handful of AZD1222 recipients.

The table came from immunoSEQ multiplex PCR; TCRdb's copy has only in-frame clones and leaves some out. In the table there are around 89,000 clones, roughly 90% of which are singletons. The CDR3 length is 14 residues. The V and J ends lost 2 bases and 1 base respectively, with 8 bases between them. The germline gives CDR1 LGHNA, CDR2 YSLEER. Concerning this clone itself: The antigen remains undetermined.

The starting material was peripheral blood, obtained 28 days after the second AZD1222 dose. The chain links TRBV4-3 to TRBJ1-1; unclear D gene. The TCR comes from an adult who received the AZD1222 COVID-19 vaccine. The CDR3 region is CASSQNVRNTEAFF. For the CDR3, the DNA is TGCGCCAGCAGCCAAAACGTCCGGAACACTGAAGCTTTCTTT.